These 3 T cell receptor beta chains were all obtained from the same sample, sequenced in a study of blood T cell repertoires in COVID-19. Sequencing used immunoSEQ multiplex PCR; TCRdb keeps in-frame clones, though not all of them. Of approximately 90,000 clones listed, 78% are singletons. The sequenced sample consisted of peripheral blood. These receptor sequences come from a man aged 70 or older with COVID-19, enrolled during active disease.

The rearrangement links TRBV28 to TRBJ2-7; 9 nucleotides align to TRBD1. V was clipped by 6 bases and J by 3 bases; unmatched bases: 15. Germline-derived CDR1 and CDR2 are MDHEN and SYDVKM. CDR3 length: 17 residues. CDR3 nucleotides: TGTGCCAGCAGGGACAGGGGAAGTATGGGTAAGGACTACGAGCAGTACTTC. This translates into CASRDRGSMGKDYEQYF.

The chain has TRBV12-3 or TRBV12-4 and TRBJ1-6; D remains ambiguous. V was pared by 5 bases and J by 9 bases, with 8 bases between. The CDR3 has 12 residues. CDR3 nucleotides: TGTGCCAGCAGTCCAGAAGTTTCACCCCTCCACTTT. Translated: CASSPEVSPLHF.

The gene calls are TRBV6-6 and TRBJ1-4; no clear D. The length of the CDR3 is 14 residues. V lost 6 bases and J 5 bases, leaving 13 bases between the germline ends. Germline V gene sequence: CDR1 MNHNY, CDR2 SVGAGI (reference sequence). The CDR3 protein is CASRPHQVNEKLFF. Here the CDR3 DNA reads TGTGCCAGCAGACCCCACCAGGTCAATGAAAAACTGTTTTTT.